A selection of T cell receptor beta chains follows, all from one sample in a study of blood T cells in healthy people across ages. TCRdb itself ran the 5' RACE reads through MiXCR, one entry per CDR3 protein. In the table there are hundreds of thousands of distinct CDR3 sequences, about 20% of which are singletons. Sequencing was carried out using blood. The source is a man aged 70 or older in good health. Each CDR3 is given with its conserved first and last residue. Fields, in order: clone size, J gene, D gene, V gene, CDR3 DNA, CDR3 protein. The D gene is left open where the match is weak. Clone size appears in some rows only: once, few, many, or a class for an expanded clone.

>few|TRBJ2-7|.|TRBV4-2
TGTGCCAGCAGCCCCGGTGACTATAGGACATCCGAGTACGAGCAGTACTTC
CASSPGDYRTSEYEQYF
>many|TRBJ2-6|.|TRBV3-1
TGTGCCAGCAGCCAAGATTACGTACCTGGGGCCAACGTCCTGACTTTC
CASSQDYVPGANVLTF
>few|TRBJ1-5|.|TRBV27
TGTGCCAGCAGGGCCTCCGATAGCAATCAGCCCCAGCATTTT
CASRASDSNQPQHF
>few|TRBJ2-5|.|TRBV6-5
TGTGCCAGCACCCAGGGGGGGTCGGAGACCCAGTGCTTC
CASTQGGSETQCF
>few|TRBJ2-3|TRBD2|TRBV2
TGTGCCAGCAGTTCCGGACTAGCGGGAGGGACGCAGTATTTT
CASSSGLAGGTQYF
>.|TRBJ2-5|.|TRBV4-3
TGCGCCAGCAGCCAAGATAGGGGACCATCTGAGACCCAGTACTTC
CASSQDRGPSETQYF
>many|TRBJ2-3|.|TRBV29-1
TGCAGCGCCTCCTTCCTAGCGCGCACAGATACGCAGTATTTT
CSASFLARTDTQYF
>.|TRBJ1-6|.|TRBV12-3/TRBV12-4
TGTGCCAGCACGGCCAGCGTAAATTCCCCATTCAATTCACCCCTCCACTTT
CASTASVNSPFNSPLHF
>few|TRBJ2-3|.|TRBV5-1
TGCGCCAGCAGCTTGGGGGGAGATCAAGATACGCAGTATTTT
CASSLGGDQDTQYF
>.|TRBJ2-6|.|TRBV29-1
TGCAGCGTTGAAGTGTCCTCTGGGGCCAACGTCCTGACTTTC
CSVEVSSGANVLTF
>few|TRBJ1-1|.|TRBV12-3/TRBV12-4
TGTGCCAGCGTCCCTGGGCAAAAGAACACTGAAGCTTTCTTT
CASVPGQKNTEAFF
>few|TRBJ1-2|TRBD1|TRBV25-1
TGTGCCAGCAAACAGGGGGCCTATGGCTACACCTTC
CASKQGAYGYTF
>many|TRBJ2-3|.|TRBV7-2
TGTGCCAGCAGTTTTGACCGGCGGGATACGCAGTATTTT
CASSFDRRDTQYF
>.|TRBJ2-5|.|TRBV20-1
TGCAGTGCTAACCGGGACACACGCCAAGAGACCCAGTACTTC
CSANRDTRQETQYF
>.|TRBJ1-1|.|TRBV11-2
TGTGCCAGCAGCCCCCGATTACAGGGCCTAGAAGCTTTCTTT
CASSPRLQGLEAFF
>many|TRBJ2-3|.|TRBV7-8
TGTGCCAGCAGCTTAGGCGGGCTTTTTGATACGCAGTATTTT
CASSLGGLFDTQYF
>.|TRBJ1-2|TRBD1|TRBV14
TGTGCCAGCAGCCAGATCGGGGACAGGGGTCACTATGGCTACACCTTC
CASSQIGDRGHYGYTF
>.|TRBJ2-5|.|TRBV7-2
TGTGCCAGCAGCTTAGCGGGAGCAGCCCAAGAGACCCAGTACTTC
CASSLAGAAQETQYF
>.|TRBJ2-3|.|TRBV10-3
TGTGCCATCAGTGCGGGGGAGACAGATACGCAGTATTTT
CAISAGETDTQYF
>few|TRBJ1-2|TRBD1|TRBV28
TGTGCCAGCAGTTGGACAGGGTCGGGGTATGGCTACACCTTC
CASSWTGSGYGYTF
>.|TRBJ1-2|.|TRBV25-1
TGTGCCAGCAGTGAATATGGCCCAGTTGGTGGCTACACCTTC
CASSEYGPVGGYTF
>many|TRBJ2-1|.|TRBV20-1
TGCAGTGCCCAAGAGTTAGCAGCCCTCCTTGATGAGCAGTTCTTC
CSAQELAALLDEQFF
>few|TRBJ2-5|.|TRBV24-1
TGTGCCACCAGTGATCCTGTGGGCCGGGACTACCAAGAGACCCAGTACTTC
CATSDPVGRDYQETQYF
>.|TRBJ2-1|TRBD2|TRBV27
TGTGCCAGCAGTTTGCTTACTAGCGGCAACCCCAGAGAGCAGTTCTTC
CASSLLTSGNPREQFF
>.|TRBJ2-3|.|TRBV6-2/TRBV6-3
TGTGCCAGCAGTTACGGCTACCTTGGAGATACGCAGTATTTT
CASSYGYLGDTQYF
>many|TRBJ2-7|.|TRBV7-8
TGTGCCAGCAGCTCCCACTTAGGTGCCTACGAGCAGTACTTC
CASSSHLGAYEQYF
>few|TRBJ2-1|TRBD1|TRBV6-6
TGTGCCAGCAGTTACTCAGCCACAGGGGGTTTTAATGAGCAGTTCTTC
CASSYSATGGFNEQFF
>many|TRBJ2-3|.|TRBV29-1
TGCAGCGTTGAGACGGGACAAACAATTATCACAGATACGCAGTATTTT
CSVETGQTIITDTQYF
>many|TRBJ2-5|TRBD2|TRBV6-1
TGTGCCAGCAGGGTTAGCGGGGGAGAGACCCAGTACTTC
CASRVSGGETQYF
>once|TRBJ2-2|.|TRBV12-3/TRBV12-4
TGTGCCAGCATTACCGGGACTAACACCGGGGAGCTGTTTTTT
CASITGTNTGELFF
>many|TRBJ1-6|.|TRBV12-3/TRBV12-4
TGTGCCAGCAGTTTAGAACGGGGATATTCACCCCTCCACTTT
CASSLERGYSPLHF
>few|TRBJ2-1|TRBD2|TRBV5-6
TGTGCCAGCAGCTTGGAACTAGCGGGAAGGTACAATGAGCAGTTCTTC
CASSLELAGRYNEQFF
>.|TRBJ2-7|TRBD2|TRBV3-1
TGTGCCAGCAGCCCTGAGACTAGCGGGGGAAACTACGAGCAGTACTTC
CASSPETSGGNYEQYF
>.|TRBJ2-5|.|TRBV10-3
TGTGCCATCAGTGATGTAGCCCAAGAGACCCAGTACTTC
CAISDVAQETQYF
>.|TRBJ2-1|TRBD1|TRBV5-4
TGTGCCGGGCAAACCGGGACAGGGGACAATGAGCAGTTCTTC
CAGQTGTGDNEQFF
>few|TRBJ1-2|.|TRBV20-1
TGCAGTGCTGGCCGGGACCATGGCTACACCTTC
CSAGRDHGYTF
>few|TRBJ2-1|TRBD2|TRBV9
TGTGCCAGCAGCGTAGTATCCAGCGGGAATAGCAATGAGCAGTTCTTC
CASSVVSSGNSNEQFF
>.|TRBJ2-1|.|TRBV21-1
TGTGCCAGCAGCGACACGGGACTAGGCCATTGTTATGAGCAGTTCTTC
CASSDTGLGHCYEQFF
>few|TRBJ1-1|.|TRBV4-1
TGCGCCAGCAGCCAAGATGGGGCGGGGACCGTGAACACTGAAGCTTTCTTT
CASSQDGAGTVNTEAFF
>few|TRBJ2-3|.|TRBV20-1
TGCAGTGCCCCCGGACTGGAGAGCACAGATACGCAGTATTTT
CSAPGLESTDTQYF
>.|TRBJ1-4|.|TRBV11-2
TGTGCCAGCGGCTCAGGGGAAACTAATGAAAAACTGTTTTTT
CASGSGETNEKLFF
>once|TRBJ1-1|TRBD1|TRBV7-9
TGTGCCAGCAGCTTCGCACAGGGGGCATTGTCTGAAGCTTTCTTT
CASSFAQGALSEAFF
>few|TRBJ1-1|TRBD1|TRBV29-1
TGCAGCGTTAACAGGGGTGACACTGAAGCTTTCTTT
CSVNRGDTEAFF
>.|TRBJ1-1|.|TRBV15
TGTGCCACCAGCAGAGATCTCGGAGGGAACACTGAAGCTTTCTTT
CATSRDLGGNTEAFF
>few|TRBJ2-2|TRBD1|TRBV15
TGTGCCACCAACAAAGGCAGGGGGCCAACGAACACCGGGGAGCTGTTTTTT
CATNKGRGPTNTGELFF
>few|TRBJ2-7|.|TRBV5-4
TGTGCCAGCAGCCGCGAGGGTGGGTTCTACGAGCAGTACTTC
CASSREGGFYEQYF
>.|TRBJ2-1|.|TRBV27
TGTGCCAGCAAGGCCCCAGGGCCTGAGCAGTTCTTC
CASKAPGPEQFF
>many|TRBJ1-4|TRBD1|TRBV29-1
TGCAGCGTTGAATACGGACAGGGGACTGAAAAACTGTTTTTT
CSVEYGQGTEKLFF
>.|TRBJ1-5|.|TRBV6-6
TGTGCCAGCAGTCAACTCTATTCGGACACCTCGGGGCCCCAGCATTTT
CASSQLYSDTSGPQHF
>.|TRBJ2-3|.|TRBV11-1
TGTGCCAGCAGCCCCCGACTAGACACTAGCACAGATACGCAGTATTTT
CASSPRLDTSTDTQYF
>.|TRBJ1-1|.|TRBV20-1
TGCAGTGCTAGAACAGGGAGATGGCAACCTGAAGCTTTCTTT
CSARTGRWQPEAFF